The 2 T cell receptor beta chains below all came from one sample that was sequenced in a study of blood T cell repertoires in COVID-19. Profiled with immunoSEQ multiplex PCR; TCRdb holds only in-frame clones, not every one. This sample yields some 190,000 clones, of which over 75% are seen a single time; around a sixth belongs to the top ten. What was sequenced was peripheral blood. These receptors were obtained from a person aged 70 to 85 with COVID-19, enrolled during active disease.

The CDR3 DNA follows: TGTGCCAGCTCACCAAGGGCTAGCGGGGGGCTTTTAAACTCTGGGGCCAACGTCCTGACTTTC. It translates to CASSPRASGGLLNSGANVLTF. The V call is TRBV18, the J call TRBJ2-6, with TRBD2 matching over 11 bases. Per germline, CDR1 KGHSH and CDR2 LQKENI. This CDR3 has 21 amino acids. Losses at the gene ends were 2 bases for V and 0 bases for J; bases not matched to a gene: 12.

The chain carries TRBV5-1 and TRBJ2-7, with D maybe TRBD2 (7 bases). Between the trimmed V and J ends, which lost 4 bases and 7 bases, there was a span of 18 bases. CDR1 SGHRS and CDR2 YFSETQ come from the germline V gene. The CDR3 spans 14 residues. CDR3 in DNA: TGCGCCAGCAGCCCGGTTGCGGGGGCACGTGAGCAGTACTTC. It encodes CASSPVAGAREQYF.